The 17 T cell receptor beta chains below come from one sample, sequenced in a study of blood T cells in healthy people across ages. A second PCR, run for about 7 to 11 cycles, used a sample-barcoded 5' primer plus a J-beta primer mix. MiXCR, applied by TCRdb to the 5' RACE reads, yields one record per CDR3 protein. The data hold roughly 800,000 distinct CDR3 sequences, with nearly 60% observed a single time. The sequenced material came from blood. These receptors came from a man aged 25 to 40 in good health.

There are a few counts of this clonotype. This chain joins TRBV24-1 and TRBJ2-1, with a tentative D call TRBD2 (5 bases). This CDR3 comprises 18 residues. Trimming took 2 bases from V and 10 from J, leaving 26 bases between them. CDR1 and CDR2 from the germline V gene are KGHDR and SFDVKD. CDR3 sequence reads: CATSDSQEGRSMVLEQFF. The CDR3 DNA sequence: TGTGCCACCAGTGATTCCCAAGAGGGCAGATCGATGGTCTTAGAGCAGTTCTTC.

This chain connects TRBV29-1 to TRBJ2-1; either TRBD1 or TRBD2 may fit D (5 bases each). V was clipped by 7 bases and J by 2 bases, with 12 bases between them. CDR1 SQVTM and CDR2 ANQGSEA come from the germline V gene. The length of the CDR3 is 13 residues. The CDR3 DNA follows: TGCAGCGCGGGACGGGATCCCTACAATGAGCAGTTCTTC. Its translation is CSAGRDPYNEQFF.

The V and J genes are TRBV7-2 and TRBJ2-3; 7 bases are a match to TRBD1. This CDR3 has 15 residues. V was clipped by 5 bases and J by 1 base; unmatched bases: 6. CDR1 is SGHTA, CDR2 FQGNSA, per germline. CDR3 coding DNA: TGTGCCAGCAGCCCCTACCAGGGGGGCACAGATACGCAGTATTTT. Encoded protein: CASSPYQGGTDTQYF. Drawing the rest from reference TRBV7-2 and TRBJ2-3, the complete variable domain is GAGVSQSPSNKVTEKGKDVELRCDPISGHTALYWYRQSLGQGLEFLIYFQGNSAPDKSGLPSDRFSAERTGGSVSTLTIQRTQQEDSAVYLCASSPYQGGTDTQYFGPGTRLTVL.

The chain joins TRBV11-2 to TRBJ2-5, with a tentative D call TRBD1 (7 bases). In germline, CDR1 is SGHAT, CDR2 FQNNGV. This CDR3 contains 15 residues. Trimming removed 2 bases from V and 4 bases from J, with 14 bases in between. CDR3 residues: CASSLSAGGGETQYF. The CDR3 DNA reads TGTGCCAGCAGCTTAAGTGCAGGGGGAGGAGAGACCCAGTACTTC.

The chain joins TRBV6-2 or TRBV6-3 to TRBJ1-5; D is possibly TRBD1 (6 bases). Per the germline V gene, CDR1 is MNHEY and CDR2 is SVGEGT. This CDR3 contains 16 residues. V lost 5 bases and J lost 0, with 14 bases in between. This CDR3 is CASSERTVYSNQPQHF. CDR3 sequence (DNA): TGTGCCAGCAGTGAGAGGACAGTTTATAGCAATCAGCCCCAGCATTTT.

The J gene is TRBJ2-1, the V gene TRBV4-3; TRBD2 matches at 9 bases. Trimming at V came to 3 bases and at J to 7 bases, leaving 13 bases not matched to a gene. The CDR3 spans 17 residues. The germline gives CDR1 LGHNA, CDR2 YSLEER. The CDR3 here is CASSQNSPSGVFNEQFF. The DNA of the CDR3 is TGCGCCAGCAGCCAGAACTCTCCTAGCGGGGTTTTTAATGAGCAGTTCTTC.

The chain is built from TRBV12-3 or TRBV12-4 and TRBJ2-7; tentatively, D is TRBD1 (6 bases). Trimming removed 4 bases at V and 6 bases at J, with 10 bases between. The CDR3 covers 12 residues. This CDR3 reads CASSYDRSEQYF. DNA of the CDR3: TGTGCCAGCAGTTATGACAGGAGCGAGCAGTACTTC.

For the CDR3, the DNA is TGCAGTGCTAGAGGCCGGGGAGACTATGGCTACACCTTC. The encoded protein is CSARGRGDYGYTF. The rearrangement joins TRBV20-1 to TRBJ1-2, with unresolved D. This CDR3 region has 13 residues. V was cut by 1 base and J by 3 bases, with 9 bases left in between. Germline loops: CDR1 DFQATT, CDR2 SNEGSKA (reference sequence).

This clonotype has a single count. The V gene is TRBV7-8, the J gene TRBJ1-1, with no clear D. Germline CDR1 is SGHVS and CDR2 is FQNEAQ. Between the trimmed V and J ends, which lost 5 bases and 3 bases, there was a span of 13 bases. The CDR3 spans 14 residues. CDR3 sequence: CASSPFLRDTEAFF. In DNA, the CDR3 is TGTGCCAGCAGCCCCTTCCTTAGGGACACTGAAGCTTTCTTT. Filled out from reference TRBV7-8 and TRBJ1-1, the complete variable domain reads GAGVSQSPRYKVAKRGQDVALRCDPISGHVSLFWYQQALGQGPEFLTYFQNEAQLDKSGLPSDRFFAERPEGSVSTLKIQRTQQEDSAVYLCASSPFLRDTEAFFGQGTRLTVV.

In this sample, this clonotype turned up a few times. The chain combines TRBV4-3 with TRBJ2-6; 9 positions agree with TRBD2. CDR3 length: 20 residues. With V trimmed by 0 bases and J by 0 bases, 9 bases remained unmatched. Germline loops: CDR1 LGHNA, CDR2 YSLEER. The CDR3 nucleotides read TGCGCCAGCAGCCAAGAAGTAGCGGGAGTCCGGAGCTCTGGGGCCAACGTCCTGACTTTC. The encoded protein is CASSQEVAGVRSSGANVLTF.

The chain has TRBV27 and TRBJ2-7, with a weak D call TRBD2 (5 bases). The V gene's germline CDR1 is MNHEY and CDR2 SMNVEV (reference sequence). V lost 6 bases, J lost 0 bases, and 12 bases lay in between. This CDR3 is 14 amino acids long. CDR3 region: CASSTGLSSYEQYF. Here the CDR3 DNA reads TGTGCCAGCAGCACGGGGTTGAGCTCCTACGAGCAGTACTTC.

J is TRBJ2-5 and V is TRBV6-8; D gene uncertain. The J call could be wrong; TRBJ2-7 is a better fit for the DNA end. From germline, CDR1 is MNHGY and CDR2 SAAAGT. The CDR3 spans 12 residues. For the CDR3, the DNA is TGTGCCAGCATCAGCATACACTACGAGCAGTACTTC. Its protein is CASISIHYEQYF.

V and J are TRBV18 and TRBJ2-6; D ambiguous. The V end lost 3 bases, the J end lost 3 bases, and 12 bases lay between the germline ends. Germline CDR1 KGHSH, CDR2 LQKENI. CDR3 length: 16 amino acids. DNA of the CDR3: TGTGCCAGCTCACCGAACCAGAGTGGTGGGGCCAACGTCCTGACTTTC. Translation: CASSPNQSGGANVLTF.

The DNA for the CDR3 is TGCAGTGCTAGGGGTAGGGGTGACTACGAGCAGTACTTC. This sequence encodes CSARGRGDYEQYF. The chain combines TRBV20-1 with TRBJ2-7; perhaps TRBD1 as D (5 bases). V was trimmed by 3 bases and J by 3 bases, leaving 12 bases between them. The CDR3 extends over 13 amino acids. Germline V gene sequence: CDR1 DFQATT, CDR2 SNEGSKA (reference sequence).

About this clonotype: Just one base apart from a much larger clone, this may be a read error. The chain employs TRBV20-1 and TRBJ2-1; 10 nucleotides agree with TRBD1. The J call could be wrong; TRBJ2-7 is a better fit for the DNA end. Germline CDR1 DFQATT, CDR2 SNEGSKA (reference sequence). CDR3 length equals 16 residues. The CDR3 coding sequence is TGCAGTGCTAGAGCCGCCGACAGGGGGCCGTACAATGAGCAGTACTTC. Protein: CSARAADRGPYNEQYF.

The chain has TRBV4-2 and TRBJ2-6; D gene ambiguous. The CDR3 extends over 15 amino acids. Germline V gives CDR1 LGHNA, CDR2 YNFKEQ. The germline V and J ends were trimmed by 0 bases and 4 bases, with 7 bases remaining between them. The CDR3 loop is CASSQEESGANVLTF. DNA for the CDR3: TGTGCCAGCAGCCAAGAGGAGTCCGGGGCCAACGTCCTGACTTTC.

The J gene is TRBJ2-7, the V gene TRBV20-1; maybe TRBD2 (7 bases). This CDR3 comprises 14 residues. The germline CDR1 and CDR2 sequences are DFQATT and SNEGSKA (reference sequence). Trimming took off 3 bases at V and 3 bases at J, with 15 bases between the two ends. CDR3 coding DNA: TGCAGTGCTAGGGGGGTGAGGGGGGGCTACGAGCAGTACTTC. Protein product: CSARGVRGGYEQYF.